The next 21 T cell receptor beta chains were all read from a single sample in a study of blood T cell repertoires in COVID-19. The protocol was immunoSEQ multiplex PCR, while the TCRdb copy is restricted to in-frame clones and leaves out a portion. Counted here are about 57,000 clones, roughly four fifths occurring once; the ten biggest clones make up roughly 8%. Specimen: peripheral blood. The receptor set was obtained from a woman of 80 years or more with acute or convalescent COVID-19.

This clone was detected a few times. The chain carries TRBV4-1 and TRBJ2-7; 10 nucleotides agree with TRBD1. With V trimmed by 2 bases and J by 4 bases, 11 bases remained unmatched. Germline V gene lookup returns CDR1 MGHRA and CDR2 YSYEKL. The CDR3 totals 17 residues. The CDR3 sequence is CASSQPNRGQGKYEQYF. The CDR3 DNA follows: TGCGCCAGCAGCCAACCGAACAGGGGACAGGGGAAATACGAGCAGTACTTC.

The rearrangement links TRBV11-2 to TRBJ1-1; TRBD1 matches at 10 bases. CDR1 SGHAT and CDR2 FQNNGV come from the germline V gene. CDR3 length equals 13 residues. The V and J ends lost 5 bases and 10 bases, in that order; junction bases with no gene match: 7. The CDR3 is CASSPNRDRGAFF. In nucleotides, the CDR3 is TGTGCCAGCAGCCCCAACCGGGACAGGGGAGCTTTCTTT.

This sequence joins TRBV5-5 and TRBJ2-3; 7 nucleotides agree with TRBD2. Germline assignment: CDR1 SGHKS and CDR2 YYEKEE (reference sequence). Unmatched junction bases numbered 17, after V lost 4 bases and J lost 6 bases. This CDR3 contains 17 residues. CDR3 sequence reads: CASSRTSSGARGDTQYF. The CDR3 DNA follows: TGTGCCAGCAGCAGAACCTCCAGCGGGGCCCGGGGGGATACGCAGTATTTT.

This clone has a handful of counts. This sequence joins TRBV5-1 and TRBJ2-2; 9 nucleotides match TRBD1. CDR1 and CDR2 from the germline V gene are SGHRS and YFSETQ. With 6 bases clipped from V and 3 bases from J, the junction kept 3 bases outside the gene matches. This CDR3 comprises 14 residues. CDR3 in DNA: TGCGCCAGCACGGGACAGGGTGACACCGGGGAGCTGTTTTTT. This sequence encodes CASTGQGDTGELFF. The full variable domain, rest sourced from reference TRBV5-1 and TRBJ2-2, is KAGVTQTPRYLIKTRGQQVTLSCSPISGHRSVSWYQQTPGQGLQFLFEYFSETQRNKGNFPGRFSGRQFSNSRSEMNVSTLELGDSALYLCASTGQGDTGELFFGEGSRLTVL.

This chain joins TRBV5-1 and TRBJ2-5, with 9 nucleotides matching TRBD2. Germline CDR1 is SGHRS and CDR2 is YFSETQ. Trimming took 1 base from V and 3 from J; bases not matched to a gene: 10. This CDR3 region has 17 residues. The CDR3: CASSLLPGRGGEETQYF. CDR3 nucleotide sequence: TGCGCCAGCAGCTTGCTTCCCGGGCGGGGGGGCGAAGAGACCCAGTACTTC.

CDR3 residues: CASSVGRAWRGHGNTIYF. CDR3 DNA: TGTGCCAGCAGTGTCGGCCGTGCATGGCGGGGGCACGGAAACACCATATATTTT. V usage is TRBV28 and J usage is TRBJ1-3, with D possibly being TRBD1 (6 bases). V shed 5 bases and J shed 4 bases, with 24 bases lying between them. Germline CDR1 reads MDHEN; CDR2 reads SYDVKM. The CDR3 is 18 residues long. Based on the CDR3 plus reference TRBV28 and TRBJ1-3, the full variable domain is DVKVTQSSRYLVKRTGEKVFLECVQDMDHENMFWYRQDPGLGLRLIYFSYDVKMKEKGDIPEGYSVSREKKERFSLILESASTNQTSMYLCASSVGRAWRGHGNTIYFGEGSWLTVV.

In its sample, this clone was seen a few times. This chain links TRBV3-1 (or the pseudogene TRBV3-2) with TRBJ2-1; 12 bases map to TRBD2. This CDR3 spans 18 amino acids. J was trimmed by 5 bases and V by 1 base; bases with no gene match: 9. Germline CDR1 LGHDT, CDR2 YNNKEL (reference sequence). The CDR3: CASSQALAGGPVDNEQFF. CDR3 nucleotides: TGTGCCAGCAGCCAAGCACTAGCGGGAGGCCCAGTGGACAATGAGCAGTTCTTC.

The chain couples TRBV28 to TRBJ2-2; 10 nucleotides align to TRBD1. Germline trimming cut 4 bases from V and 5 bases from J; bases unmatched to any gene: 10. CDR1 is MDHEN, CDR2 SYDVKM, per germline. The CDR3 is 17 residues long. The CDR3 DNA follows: TGTGCCAGCAGTTCTTACCGGGACAGGGGACGGACCGGGGAGCTGTTTTTT. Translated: CASSSYRDRGRTGELFF.

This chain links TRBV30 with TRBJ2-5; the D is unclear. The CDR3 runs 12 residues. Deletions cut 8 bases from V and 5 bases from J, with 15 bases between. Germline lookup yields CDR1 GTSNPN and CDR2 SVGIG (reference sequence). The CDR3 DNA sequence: TGTGCCGGTATGGCCCGATCTGAGACCCAGTACTTC. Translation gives CAGMARSETQYF.

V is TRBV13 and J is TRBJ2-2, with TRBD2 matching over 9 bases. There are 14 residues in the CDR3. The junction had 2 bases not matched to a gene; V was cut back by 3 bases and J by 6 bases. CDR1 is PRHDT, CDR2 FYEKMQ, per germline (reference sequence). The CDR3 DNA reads TGTGCCAGCAGCTTGCGACTAGCGGCCGGGGAGCTGTTTTTT. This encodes CASSLRLAAGELFF. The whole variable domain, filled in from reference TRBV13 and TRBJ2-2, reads AAGVIQSPRHLIKEKRETATLKCYPIPRHDTVYWYQQGPGQDPQFLISFYEKMQSDKGSIPDRFSAQQFSDYHSELNMSSLELGDSALYFCASSLRLAAGELFFGEGSRLTVL.

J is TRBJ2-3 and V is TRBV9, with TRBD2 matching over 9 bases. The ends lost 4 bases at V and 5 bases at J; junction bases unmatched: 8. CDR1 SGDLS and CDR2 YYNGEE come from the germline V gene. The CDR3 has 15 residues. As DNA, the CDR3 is TGTGCCAGCAGCTCAATAGCGGGAGAAATAGATACGCAGTATTTT. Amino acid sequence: CASSSIAGEIDTQYF.

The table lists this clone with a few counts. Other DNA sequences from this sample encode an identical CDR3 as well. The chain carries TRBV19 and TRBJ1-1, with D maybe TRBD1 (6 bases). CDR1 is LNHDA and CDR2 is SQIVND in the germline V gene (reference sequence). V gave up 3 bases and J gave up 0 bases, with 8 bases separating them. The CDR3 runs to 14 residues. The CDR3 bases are TGTGCCAGTAGTATTGAGGGGGTGAACACTGAAGCTTTCTTT. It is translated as CASSIEGVNTEAFF.

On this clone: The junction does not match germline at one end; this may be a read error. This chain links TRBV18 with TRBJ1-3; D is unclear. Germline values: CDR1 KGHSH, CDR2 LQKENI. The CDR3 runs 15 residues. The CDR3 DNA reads TGTGCCAGCTCACCCCACGGAAGCTCTGGAGACACCATATATTTT. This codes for CASSPHGSSGDTIYF.

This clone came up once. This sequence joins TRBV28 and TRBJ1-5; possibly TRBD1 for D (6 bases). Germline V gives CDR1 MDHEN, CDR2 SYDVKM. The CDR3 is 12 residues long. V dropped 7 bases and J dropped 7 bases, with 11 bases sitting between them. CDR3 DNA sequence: TGTGCCAGCATCTCACAGGGCCAGCCCCAGCATTTT. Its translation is CASISQGQPQHF.

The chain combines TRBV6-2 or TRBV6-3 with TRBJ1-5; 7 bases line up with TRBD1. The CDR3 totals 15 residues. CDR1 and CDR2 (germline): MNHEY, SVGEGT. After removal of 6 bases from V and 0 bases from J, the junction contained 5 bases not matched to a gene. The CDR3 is CASSRTGLSNQPQHF. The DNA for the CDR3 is TGTGCCAGCAGCCGGACAGGTCTTAGCAATCAGCCCCAGCATTTT.

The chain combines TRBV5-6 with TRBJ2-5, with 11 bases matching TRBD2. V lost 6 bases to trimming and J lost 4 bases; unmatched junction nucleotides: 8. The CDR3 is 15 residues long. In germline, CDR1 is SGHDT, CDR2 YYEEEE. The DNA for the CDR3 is TGTGCCAGCAACGTAGCGGGAGGGCCCCCAGAGACCCAGTACTTC. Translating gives CASNVAGGPPETQYF. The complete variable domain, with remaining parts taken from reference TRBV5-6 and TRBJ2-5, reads DAGVTQSPTHLIKTRGQQVTLRCSPKSGHDTVSWYQQALGQGPQFIFQYYEEEERQRGNFPDRFSGHQFPNYSSELNVNALLLGDSALYLCASNVAGGPPETQYFGPGTRLLVL.

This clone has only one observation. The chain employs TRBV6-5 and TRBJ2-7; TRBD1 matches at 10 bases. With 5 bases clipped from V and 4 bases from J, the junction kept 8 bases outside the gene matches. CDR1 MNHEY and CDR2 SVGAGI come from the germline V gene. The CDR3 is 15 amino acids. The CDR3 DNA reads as TGTGCCAGCAGTCGAGGGACAGGGGCAAGGTACGAGCAGTACTTC. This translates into CASSRGTGARYEQYF.

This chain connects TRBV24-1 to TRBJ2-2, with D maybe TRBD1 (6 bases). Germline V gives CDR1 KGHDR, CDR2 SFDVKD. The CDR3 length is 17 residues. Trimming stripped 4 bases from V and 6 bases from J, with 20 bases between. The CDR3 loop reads CATSDSFRGRLAGELFF. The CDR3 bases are TGTGCCACCAGTGACTCATTCAGGGGTCGTTTGGCCGGGGAGCTGTTTTTT.

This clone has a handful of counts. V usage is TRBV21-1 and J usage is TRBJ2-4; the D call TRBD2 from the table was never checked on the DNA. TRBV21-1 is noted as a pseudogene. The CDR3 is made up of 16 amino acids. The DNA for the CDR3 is TGTGCCAGCAGCCGCGGCGGGGGCAGTTCTATTTCTATTCAGTACTTC. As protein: CASSRGGGSSISIQYF.

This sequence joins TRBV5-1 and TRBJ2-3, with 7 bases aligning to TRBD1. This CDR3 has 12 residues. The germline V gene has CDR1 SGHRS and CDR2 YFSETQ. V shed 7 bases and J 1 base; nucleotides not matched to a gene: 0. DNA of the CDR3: TGCGCCAGCGGACAGGGCACAGATACGCAGTATTTT. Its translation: CASGQGTDTQYF.

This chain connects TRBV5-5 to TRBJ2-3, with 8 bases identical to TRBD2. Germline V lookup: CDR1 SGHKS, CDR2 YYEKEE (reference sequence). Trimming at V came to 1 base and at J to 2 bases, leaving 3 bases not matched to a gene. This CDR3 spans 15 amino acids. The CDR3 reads CASSLRGGTTDTQYF. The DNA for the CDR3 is TGTGCCAGCAGCTTGCGCGGGGGGACCACAGATACGCAGTATTTT.